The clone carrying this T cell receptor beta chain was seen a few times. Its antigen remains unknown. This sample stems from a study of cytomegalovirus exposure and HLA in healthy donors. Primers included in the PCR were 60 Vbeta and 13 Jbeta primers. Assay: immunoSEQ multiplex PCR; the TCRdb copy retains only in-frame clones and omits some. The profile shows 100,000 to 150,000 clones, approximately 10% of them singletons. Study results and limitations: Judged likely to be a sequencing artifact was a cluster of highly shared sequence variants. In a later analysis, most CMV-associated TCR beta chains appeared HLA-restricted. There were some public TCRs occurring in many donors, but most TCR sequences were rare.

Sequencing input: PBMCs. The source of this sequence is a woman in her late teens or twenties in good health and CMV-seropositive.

This chain's CDR3 is CASSPPFPSEAFF. The CDR3 DNA sequence: TGCGCCAGCAGCCCCCCCTTCCCCTCTGAAGCTTTCTTT. V is TRBV4-1 and J is TRBJ1-1; D remains ambiguous. Germline assignment: CDR1 MGHRA and CDR2 YSYEKL. This CDR3 contains 13 residues. V dropped 4 bases and J dropped 6 bases, with 12 bases sitting between them.